This T cell receptor beta chain was sequenced for a study of a mutant IDH1 vaccine in newly diagnosed glioma. General study findings and limits: Pseudoprogression appeared unlinked to shifts in leading peripheral T cell clonotypes.

A word on this clone: Antigen unknown.

Sample time point: week 5, during vaccination. Each dose delivered 300 ug of mutant IDH1 20-mer peptide subcutaneously with imiquimod. Measured with immunoSEQ multiplex PCR; TCRdb has only the in-frame clones, and not every one. The sample has about 58,000 clones, around 80% seen once. This clonotype was obtained from a woman in her forties or fifties with glioma. The source was PBMCs, collected from a glioma patient whose treatment included an IDH1 peptide vaccine.

CDR3 loop: CASSPLGGAGGYTF. In nucleotides, the CDR3 is TGTGCCAGCAGCCCCCTAGGGGGGGCGGGTGGCTACACCTTC. The chain carries TRBV14 and TRBJ1-2, with a tentative D call TRBD1 (6 bases). CDR1 and CDR2 (germline): SGHDN, FVKESK. Trimming took 4 bases from V and 7 from J, leaving 16 bases between them. This CDR3 is 14 amino acids long.